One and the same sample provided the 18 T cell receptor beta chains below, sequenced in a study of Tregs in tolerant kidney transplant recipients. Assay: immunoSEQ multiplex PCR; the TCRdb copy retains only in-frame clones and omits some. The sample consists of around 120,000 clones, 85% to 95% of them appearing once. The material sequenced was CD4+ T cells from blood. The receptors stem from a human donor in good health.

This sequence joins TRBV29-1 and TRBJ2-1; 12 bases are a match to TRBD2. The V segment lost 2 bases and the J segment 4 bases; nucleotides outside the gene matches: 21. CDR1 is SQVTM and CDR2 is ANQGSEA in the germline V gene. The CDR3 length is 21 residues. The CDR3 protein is CSVELSTISRLAGGRYNEQFF. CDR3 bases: TGCAGCGTTGAATTATCCACTATCTCCCGGCTAGCGGGAGGGAGATACAATGAGCAGTTCTTC.

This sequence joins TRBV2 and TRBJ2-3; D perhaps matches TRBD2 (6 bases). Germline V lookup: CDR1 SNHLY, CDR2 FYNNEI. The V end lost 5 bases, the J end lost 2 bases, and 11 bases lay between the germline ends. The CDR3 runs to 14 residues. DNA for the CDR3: TGTGCCAGCAGTCCTGGACTATCCACAGATACGCAGTATTTT. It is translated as CASSPGLSTDTQYF.

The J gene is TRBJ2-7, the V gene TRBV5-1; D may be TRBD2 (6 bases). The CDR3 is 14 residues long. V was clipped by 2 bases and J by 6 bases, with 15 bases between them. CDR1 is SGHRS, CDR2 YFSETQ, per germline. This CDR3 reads CASSFRRGDGEQYF. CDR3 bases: TGCGCCAGCAGCTTTAGGAGGGGCGACGGCGAGCAGTACTTC.

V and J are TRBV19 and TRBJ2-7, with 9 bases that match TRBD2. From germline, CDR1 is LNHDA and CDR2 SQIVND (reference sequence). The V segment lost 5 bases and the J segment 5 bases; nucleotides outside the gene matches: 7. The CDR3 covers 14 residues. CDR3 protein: CASSVGLAADEQYF. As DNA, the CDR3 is TGTGCCAGTAGTGTGGGACTAGCCGCCGACGAGCAGTACTTC.

The DNA of the CDR3 is TGTGCCAGCAGCTCTAGCGGGTACAGCTCCTACGAGCAGTACTTC. Translating gives CASSSSGYSSYEQYF. V usage is TRBV2 and J usage is TRBJ2-7; 8 bases are shared with TRBD2. V was pared by 6 bases and J by 0 bases, with 7 bases of the junction left unmatched. The CDR3 spans 15 residues. Germline CDR1 is SNHLY and CDR2 is FYNNEI. Full variable domain (missing parts from reference TRBV2 and TRBJ2-7): EPEVTQTPSHQVTQMGQEVILRCVPISNHLYFYWYRQILGQKVEFLVSFYNNEISEKSEIFDDQFSVERPDGSNFTLKIRSTKLEDSAMYFCASSSSGYSSYEQYFGPGTRLTVT.

DNA for the CDR3: TGTGCCAGCAGTCCCTTTAGGGGACAGTACAATGAGCAGTTCTTC. It codes for CASSPFRGQYNEQFF. The V call is TRBV6-1, the J call TRBJ2-1; 7 bases fit TRBD1. V shed 5 bases and J 4 bases; nucleotides not matched to a gene: 8. Germline loops: CDR1 MNHNS, CDR2 SASEGT. The CDR3 has 15 residues.

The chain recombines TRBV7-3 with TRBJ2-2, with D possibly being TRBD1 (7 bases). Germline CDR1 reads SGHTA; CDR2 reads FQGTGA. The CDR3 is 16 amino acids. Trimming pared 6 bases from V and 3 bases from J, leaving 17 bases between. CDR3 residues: CASRPLDREDTGELFF. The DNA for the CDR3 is TGTGCCAGCAGGCCGCTCGACAGGGAGGACACCGGGGAGCTGTTTTTT.

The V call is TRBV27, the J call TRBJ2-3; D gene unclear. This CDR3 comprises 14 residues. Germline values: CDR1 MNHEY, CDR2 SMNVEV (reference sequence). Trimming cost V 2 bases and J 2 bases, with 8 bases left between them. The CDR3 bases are TGTGCCAGCAGTTTACAACAATTCACAGATACGCAGTATTTT. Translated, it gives CASSLQQFTDTQYF.

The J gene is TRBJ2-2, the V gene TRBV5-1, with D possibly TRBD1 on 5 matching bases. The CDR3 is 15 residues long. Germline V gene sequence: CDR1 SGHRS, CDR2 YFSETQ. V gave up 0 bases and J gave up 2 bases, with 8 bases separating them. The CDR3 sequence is CASSLERTNTGELFF. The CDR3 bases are TGCGCCAGCAGCTTGGAACGGACAAACACCGGGGAGCTGTTTTTT.

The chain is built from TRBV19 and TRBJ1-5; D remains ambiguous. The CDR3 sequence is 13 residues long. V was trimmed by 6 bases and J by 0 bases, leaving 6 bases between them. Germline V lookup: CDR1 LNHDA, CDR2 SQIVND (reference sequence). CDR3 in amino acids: CASRRYSNQPQHF. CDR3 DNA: TGTGCCAGTAGGCGCTATAGCAATCAGCCCCAGCATTTT. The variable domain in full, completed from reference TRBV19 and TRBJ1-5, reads DGGITQSPKYLFRKEGQNVTLSCEQNLNHDAMYWYRQDPGQGLRLIYYSQIVNDFQKGDIAEGYSVSREKKESFPLTVTSAQKNPTAFYLCASRRYSNQPQHFGDGTRLSIL.

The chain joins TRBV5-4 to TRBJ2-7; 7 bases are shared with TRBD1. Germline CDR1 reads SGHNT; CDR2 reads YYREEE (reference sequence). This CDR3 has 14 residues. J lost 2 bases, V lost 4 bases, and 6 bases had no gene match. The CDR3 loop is CASSPGQVTYEQYF. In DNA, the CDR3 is TGTGCCAGCAGCCCCGGACAGGTTACCTACGAGCAGTACTTC.

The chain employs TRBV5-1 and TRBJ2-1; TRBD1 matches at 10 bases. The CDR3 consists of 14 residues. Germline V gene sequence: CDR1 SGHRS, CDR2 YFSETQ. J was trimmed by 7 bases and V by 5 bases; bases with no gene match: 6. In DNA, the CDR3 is TGCGCCAGCAGGACCGACAGGGGGCGGAATGAGCAGTTCTTC. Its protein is CASRTDRGRNEQFF. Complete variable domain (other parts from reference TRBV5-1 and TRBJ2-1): KAGVTQTPRYLIKTRGQQVTLSCSPISGHRSVSWYQQTPGQGLQFLFEYFSETQRNKGNFPGRFSGRQFSNSRSEMNVSTLELGDSALYLCASRTDRGRNEQFFGPGTRLTVL.

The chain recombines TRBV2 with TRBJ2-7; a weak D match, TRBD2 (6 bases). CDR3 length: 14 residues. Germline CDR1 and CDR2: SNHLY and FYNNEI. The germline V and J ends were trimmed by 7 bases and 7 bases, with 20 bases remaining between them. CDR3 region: CASKVSGPSGEQYF. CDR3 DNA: TGTGCCAGCAAGGTTAGCGGCCCCTCGGGGGAGCAGTACTTC.

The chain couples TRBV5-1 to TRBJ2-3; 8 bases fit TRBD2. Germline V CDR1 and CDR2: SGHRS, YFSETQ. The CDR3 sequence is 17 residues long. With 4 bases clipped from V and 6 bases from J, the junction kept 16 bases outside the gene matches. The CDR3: CASSGTQRERGSDTQYF. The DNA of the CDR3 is TGCGCCAGCAGCGGGACTCAGCGGGAGCGGGGATCGGATACGCAGTATTTT.

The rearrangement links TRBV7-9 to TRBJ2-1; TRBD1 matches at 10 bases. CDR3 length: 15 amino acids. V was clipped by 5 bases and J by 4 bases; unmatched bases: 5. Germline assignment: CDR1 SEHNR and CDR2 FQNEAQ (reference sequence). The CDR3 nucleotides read TGTGCCAGCAGCCCCGGGACAGGGGAATACAATGAGCAGTTCTTC. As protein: CASSPGTGEYNEQFF. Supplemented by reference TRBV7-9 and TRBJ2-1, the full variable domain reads DTGVSQNPRHKITKRGQNVTFRCDPISEHNRLYWYRQTLGQGPEFLTYFQNEAQLEKSRLLSDRFSAERPKGSFSTLEIQRTEQGDSAMYLCASSPGTGEYNEQFFGPGTRLTVL.

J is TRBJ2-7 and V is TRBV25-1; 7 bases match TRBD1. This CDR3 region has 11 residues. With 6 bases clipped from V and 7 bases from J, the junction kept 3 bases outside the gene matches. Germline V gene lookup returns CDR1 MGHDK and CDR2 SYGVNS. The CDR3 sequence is CASRATGEQYF. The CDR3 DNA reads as TGTGCCAGCAGAGCGACAGGGGAGCAGTACTTC.

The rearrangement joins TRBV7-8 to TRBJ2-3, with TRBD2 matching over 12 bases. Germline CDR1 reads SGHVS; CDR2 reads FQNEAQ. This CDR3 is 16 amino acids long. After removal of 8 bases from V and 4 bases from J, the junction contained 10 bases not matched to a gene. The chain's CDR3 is CASRAPSGRVSDTQYF. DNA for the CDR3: TGTGCCAGCCGGGCCCCTAGCGGGAGGGTCTCAGATACGCAGTATTTT.

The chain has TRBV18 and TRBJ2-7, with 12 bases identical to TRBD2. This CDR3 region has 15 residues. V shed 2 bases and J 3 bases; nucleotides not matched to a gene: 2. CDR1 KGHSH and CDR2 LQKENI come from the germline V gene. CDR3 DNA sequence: TGTGCCAGCTCACCATTGACTAGCGGGAGCTACGAGCAGTACTTC. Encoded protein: CASSPLTSGSYEQYF.